This T cell receptor beta chain emerged from a study of response to subunit inactivated influenza vaccine. Findings and caveats of the study: That few new T cells are recruited by each seasonal influenza vaccination was the authors' suggestion.

TCRdb reprocessed the RT-PCR reads via MiXCR and lists one record per CDR3 protein. The sample consists of about 780,000 distinct CDR3 sequences, approximately 17% of them appearing once. The CDR3 has 15 amino acids. The V gene's germline CDR1 is SGHRS and CDR2 YFSETQ. Losses at the gene ends were 6 bases for V and 2 bases for J; bases not matched to a gene: 9. The table lists this clonotype with a few counts. Antigen specificity is unknown. This receptor was taken from a man aged 50 to 59 who received an inactivated influenza vaccine. The material sequenced was PBMCs from blood, taken 4 to 6 days after vaccination. The chain carries TRBV5-1 and TRBJ2-3; 7 bases match TRBD1. The CDR3 DNA sequence: TGCGCCAGCAAACCGGGACAGCTTATCACAGATACGCAGTATTTT. Residues: CASKPGQLITDTQYF. Filled out from reference TRBV5-1 and TRBJ2-3, the complete variable domain reads KAGVTQTPRYLIKTRGQQVTLSCSPISGHRSVSWYQQTPGQGLQFLFEYFSETQRNKGNFPGRFSGRQFSNSRSEMNVSTLELGDSALYLCASKPGQLITDTQYFGPGTRLTVL.